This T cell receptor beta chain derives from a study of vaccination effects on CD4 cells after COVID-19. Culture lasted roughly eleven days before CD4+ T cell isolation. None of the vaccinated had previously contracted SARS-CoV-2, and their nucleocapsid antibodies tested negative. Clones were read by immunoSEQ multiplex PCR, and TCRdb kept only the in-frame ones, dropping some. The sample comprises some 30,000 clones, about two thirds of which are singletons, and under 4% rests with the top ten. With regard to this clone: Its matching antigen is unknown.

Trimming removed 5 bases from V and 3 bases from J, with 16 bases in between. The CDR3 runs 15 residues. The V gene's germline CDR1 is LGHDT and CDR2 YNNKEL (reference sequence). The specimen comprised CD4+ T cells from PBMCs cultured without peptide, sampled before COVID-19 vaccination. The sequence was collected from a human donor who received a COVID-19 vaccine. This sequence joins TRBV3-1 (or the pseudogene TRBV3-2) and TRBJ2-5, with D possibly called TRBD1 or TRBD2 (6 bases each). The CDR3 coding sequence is TGTGCCAGCAGCTCCCGCGGGACACAAAAAGAGACCCAGTACTTC. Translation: CASSSRGTQKETQYF.